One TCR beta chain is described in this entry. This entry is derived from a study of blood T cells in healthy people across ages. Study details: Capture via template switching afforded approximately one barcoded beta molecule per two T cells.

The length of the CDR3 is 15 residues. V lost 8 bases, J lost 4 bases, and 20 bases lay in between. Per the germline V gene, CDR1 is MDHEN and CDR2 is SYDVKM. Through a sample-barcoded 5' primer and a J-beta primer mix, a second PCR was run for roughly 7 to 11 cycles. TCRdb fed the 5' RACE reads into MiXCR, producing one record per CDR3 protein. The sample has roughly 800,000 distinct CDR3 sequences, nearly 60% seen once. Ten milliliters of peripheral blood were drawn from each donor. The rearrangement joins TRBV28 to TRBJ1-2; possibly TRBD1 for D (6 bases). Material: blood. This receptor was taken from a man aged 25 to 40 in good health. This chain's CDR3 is CASGALGGRIYGYTF. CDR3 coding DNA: TGTGCCAGCGGTGCTTTGGGGGGCAGGATCTATGGCTACACCTTC.